This paragraph reports one T cell receptor (beta chain). These data originate in a study of blood T cell repertoires in COVID-19. About the research overall: The analysed material was cDNA or gDNA that came from T cells, B-cell-depleted T cells, or PBMCs.

V lost 4 bases and J lost 3; bases outside the gene matches: 7. Germline loops: CDR1 KGHDR, CDR2 SFDVKD. There are 16 residues in the CDR3. Method: immunoSEQ multiplex PCR; TCRdb's copy keeps in-frame clones and lacks some. Among over 70,000 clones listed, about four fifths were seen once. The rearrangement links TRBV24-1 to TRBJ2-5; TRBD2 aligns across 10 bases. The sequence was collected from a woman of 80 years or more with acute or convalescent COVID-19. The specimen sequenced was peripheral blood. CDR3 sequence reads: CATSESGGVGEETQYF. In DNA, the CDR3 is TGTGCCACCAGTGAAAGCGGGGGGGTTGGGGAAGAGACCCAGTACTTC.